This TCR beta chain stems from a study of a mutant IDH1 vaccine in newly diagnosed glioma. Across the study: Patients received vaccination from 4-6 weeks after radiotherapy alone, or with temozolomide cycles. Regarding the study as a whole: Pseudoprogression appears to have had no connection to changes in top peripheral T cell clonotypes. The study observed vaccine-induced immune responses in roughly 95% of patients.

As concerns this clone: What it binds is unknown.

Time point of the sample: week 11, during vaccination. In the vaccine, a single dose held 300 ug of the mutant IDH1 20-mer peptide, along with topical imiquimod. Astrocytomas that were new, WHO grade 3 or 4, IDH1-mutant and ATRX-lost were present in the donors. Using immunoSEQ multiplex PCR, the repertoire was profiled, and TCRdb retains in-frame clones only, with some absent. Of about 120,000 clones in the sample, around 77% are singletons; the top ten hold 5% to 7%. V lost 6 bases to trimming and J lost 4 bases; unmatched junction nucleotides: 2. Germline CDR1 and CDR2: SGHRS and YFSETQ. The length of the CDR3 is 13 residues.

The sequence was obtained from a middle-aged man with glioma. Sequenced here: PBMCs, sampled from a glioma patient whose treatment included an IDH1 peptide vaccine. The V call is TRBV5-1, the J call TRBJ2-7; TRBD2 agrees at 12 bases. Here the CDR3 reads CASKLAGGYEQYF. In nucleotides, the CDR3 is TGCGCCAGCAAACTAGCGGGAGGTTACGAGCAGTACTTC.